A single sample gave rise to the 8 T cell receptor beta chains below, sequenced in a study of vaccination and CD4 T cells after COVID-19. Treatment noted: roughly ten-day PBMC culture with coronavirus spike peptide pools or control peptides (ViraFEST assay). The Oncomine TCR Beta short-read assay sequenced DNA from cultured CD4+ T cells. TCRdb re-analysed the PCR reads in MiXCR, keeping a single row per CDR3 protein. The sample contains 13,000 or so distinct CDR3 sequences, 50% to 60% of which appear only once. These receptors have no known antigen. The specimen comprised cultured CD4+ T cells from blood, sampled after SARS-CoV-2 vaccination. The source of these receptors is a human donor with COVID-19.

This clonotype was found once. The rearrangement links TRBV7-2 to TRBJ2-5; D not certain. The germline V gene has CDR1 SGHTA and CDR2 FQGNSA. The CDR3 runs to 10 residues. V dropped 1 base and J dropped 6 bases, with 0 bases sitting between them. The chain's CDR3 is CASSLETQYF. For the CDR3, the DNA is TGTGCCAGCAGCTTAGAGACCCAGTACTTC.

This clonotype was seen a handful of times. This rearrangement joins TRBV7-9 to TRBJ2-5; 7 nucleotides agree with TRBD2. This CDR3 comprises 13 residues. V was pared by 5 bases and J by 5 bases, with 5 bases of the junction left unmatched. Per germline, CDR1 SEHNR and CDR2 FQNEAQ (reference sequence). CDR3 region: CASSRSGGETQYF. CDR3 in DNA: TGTGCCAGCAGCCGGTCCGGGGGGGAGACCCAGTACTTC.

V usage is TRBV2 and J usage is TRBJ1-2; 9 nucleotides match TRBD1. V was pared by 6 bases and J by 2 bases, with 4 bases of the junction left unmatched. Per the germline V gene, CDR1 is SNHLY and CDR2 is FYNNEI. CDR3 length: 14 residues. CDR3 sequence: CASSTQGANYGYTF. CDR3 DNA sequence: TGTGCCAGCAGCACACAGGGGGCCAACTATGGCTACACCTTC.

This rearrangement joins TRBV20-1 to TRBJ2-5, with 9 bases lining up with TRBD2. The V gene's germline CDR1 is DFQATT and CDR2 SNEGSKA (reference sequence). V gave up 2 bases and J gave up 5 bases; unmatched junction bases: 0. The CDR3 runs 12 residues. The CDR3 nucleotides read TGCAGTGCTAGAAGCGGGGGGGAGACCCAGTACTTC. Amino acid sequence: CSARSGGETQYF.

CDR3 sequence: CASSLVTGRIEKLFF. The CDR3 DNA reads TGTGCCAGCAGCTTAGTTACTGGCAGGATCGAAAAACTGTTTTTT. This chain joins TRBV7-9 and TRBJ1-4; D is unclear. With 1 base removed from V and 8 bases from J, the gap between germline ends came to 14 bases. CDR3 size: 15 residues. The V gene's germline CDR1 is SEHNR and CDR2 FQNEAQ (reference sequence).

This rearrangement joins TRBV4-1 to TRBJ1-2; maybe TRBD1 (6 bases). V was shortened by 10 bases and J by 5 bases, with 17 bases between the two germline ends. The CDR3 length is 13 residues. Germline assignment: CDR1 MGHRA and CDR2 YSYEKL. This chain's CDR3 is CATKDSRTYGYTF. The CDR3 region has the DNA TGCGCCACCAAGGACAGCCGTACATATGGCTACACCTTC.

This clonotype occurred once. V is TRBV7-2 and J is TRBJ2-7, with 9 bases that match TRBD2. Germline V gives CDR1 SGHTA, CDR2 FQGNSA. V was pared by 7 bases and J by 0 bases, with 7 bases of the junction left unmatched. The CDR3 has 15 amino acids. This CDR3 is CASTVTSGPSYEQYF. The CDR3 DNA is TGTGCCAGCACCGTGACTAGCGGTCCCTCCTACGAGCAGTACTTC.

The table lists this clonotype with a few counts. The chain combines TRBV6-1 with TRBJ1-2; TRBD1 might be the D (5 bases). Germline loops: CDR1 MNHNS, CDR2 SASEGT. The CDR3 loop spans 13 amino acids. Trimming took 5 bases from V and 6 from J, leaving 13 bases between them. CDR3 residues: CASSTGTVNGYTF. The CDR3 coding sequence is TGTGCCAGCAGTACCGGGACCGTCAATGGCTACACCTTC.